This paragraph reports one TCR beta chain. Its specificity is unknown. Profiled with immunoSEQ multiplex PCR; TCRdb holds only in-frame clones, not every one. Here the sample spans about 14,000 clones, 75% to 90% being singletons. Time point given: recipient sample about 28 days before transplant, after cytoreduction. This record comes from a study of T cell clonotyping in hematopoietic cell transplantation. Study-wide background: Cytoreduction preceded collection of pretransplant recipient samples.

Study-level points and caveats: After transplant, recipient diversity fell while pathologically expanded clonotypes grew through day 180. Higher Inverse Simpson Index values in graft donor and pretransplant recipient predicted broader posttransplant TCR diversity.

This CDR3 comprises 14 residues. The V end lost 5 bases, the J end lost 2 bases, and 12 bases lay between the germline ends. Germline V CDR1 and CDR2: SGHTA, FQGTGA. This chain joins TRBV7-3 and TRBJ1-2; unclear D gene. This clonotype was obtained from a man between 60 and 75 years old with acute myeloid leukemia. Some clones in this sample may be carry-over from other donors' samples. The specimen comprised peripheral blood mononuclear cells, sampled before stem cell transplant. CDR3 in amino acids: CASSRGESNYGYTF. The CDR3 DNA reads TGTGCCAGCAGCAGAGGAGAATCAAACTATGGCTACACCTTC.